The subject of this entry is one T cell receptor beta chain. These data are taken from a study of CD8 T cells in Susac syndrome. Random-hexamer reverse transcription was applied to about 0.5 to 1 ug RNA. TCRdb reprocessed the immunoSEQ multiplex PCR reads via MiXCR and lists one record per CDR3 protein. The repertoire has 73,000 or so distinct CDR3 sequences, around 96% of them found once; the top ten carry just under 0.4%. The CDR3 extends over 15 amino acids. The germline V gene encodes CDR1 SEHNR and CDR2 FQNEAQ (reference sequence). J was trimmed by 6 bases and V by 4 bases; bases with no gene match: 11. While CD8+ and CD4+ T cells were isolated negatively, TEMRA cells were enriched by FACS.

Sequenced input: CD8+ T cells from PBMCs. The clonotype originates from a human donor with multiple sclerosis. The V call is TRBV7-9, the J call TRBJ2-7; 8 bases agree with TRBD1. The CDR3 region has the DNA TGTGCCAGCAGCTATGCCGGGACAGGAGTACGCGAGCAGTACTTC. This encodes CASSYAGTGVREQYF.